The 18 T cell receptor beta chains listed next were all sequenced from one sample in a study of naive and memory T cell subsets. An equimolar mix of two oligonucleotides served as the beta constant-region primer for TRBC1 and TRBC2. Ligated cDNA was amplified by four rounds of PCR with nested alpha and beta constant-region primers and SP2. TCRdb called the UMI-ligation and nested PCR reads again in MiXCR, with one record for every CDR3 protein. Of fewer than 150,000 distinct CDR3 sequences listed, approximately 21% are singletons. Study-level findings and limits: Possibly reflecting memory cells re-expressing CD45RA, a few larger clonotypes occurred in naive repertoires, especially CD8.

Their antigens are not known. Specimen: naive CD8+ T cells from blood. These receptors were obtained from a human donor in good health.

This chain uses TRBV28 with TRBJ1-2; 8 bases are a match to TRBD1. This CDR3 region has 13 residues. The germline V gene has CDR1 MDHEN and CDR2 SYDVKM. Unmatched junction bases numbered 1, after V lost 2 bases and J lost 5 bases. CDR3 residues: CASSLGTGYGYTF. In DNA, the CDR3 is TGTGCCAGCAGTTTAGGGACAGGTTATGGCTACACCTTC.

The CDR3 DNA reads as TGTGCCAGCAGCCTAACCGGACTAGCGGATTACAATGAGCAGTTCTTC. Protein sequence: CASSLTGLADYNEQFF. V and J are TRBV3-1 and TRBJ2-1; 10 bases fit TRBD2. The CDR3 spans 16 residues. V was clipped by 4 bases and J by 4 bases; unmatched bases: 7. Germline V gives CDR1 LGHDT, CDR2 YNNKEL (reference sequence).

The chain has TRBV7-8 and TRBJ2-7; 8 bases map to TRBD1. Looked up from germline, CDR1 is SGHVS and CDR2 is FQNEAQ. The trim removed 5 bases at V and 3 bases at J, leaving 6 bases unmatched. CDR3 size: 14 residues. The DNA of the CDR3 is TGTGCCAGCAGCCACGGGACAGGAAACTACGAGCAGTACTTC. It translates to CASSHGTGNYEQYF.

This chain links TRBV6-5 with TRBJ2-2; D unclear. CDR1 is MNHEY, CDR2 SVGAGI, per germline. Trimming left V 0 bases short and J 5 bases short, with 7 bases between. The length of the CDR3 is 14 residues. Here the CDR3 DNA reads TGTGCCAGCAGTTACTCGCCTAGGACCGGGGAGCTGTTTTTT. Its translation: CASSYSPRTGELFF.

V and J are TRBV11-2 and TRBJ2-1; 11 nucleotides line up with TRBD2. V shed 5 bases, J shed 9 bases, and the junction held 9 bases outside the gene matches. CDR1 is SGHAT and CDR2 is FQNNGV in the germline V gene. The CDR3 runs to 15 residues. CDR3 protein: CASSQIAGGPPEQFF. The CDR3 DNA follows: TGTGCCAGCAGCCAGATAGCGGGAGGGCCCCCTGAGCAGTTCTTC.

This clonotype came up a few times. The chain links TRBV6-5 to TRBJ1-1; 10 bases are a match to TRBD1. CDR1 MNHEY and CDR2 SVGAGI come from the germline V gene. The CDR3 is made up of 15 amino acids. The V and J ends lost 6 bases and 3 bases, in that order; junction bases with no gene match: 7. CDR3 bases: TGTGCCAGCAGCCACGGGGGACAGGGGTACACTGAAGCTTTCTTT. Residues: CASSHGGQGYTEAFF.

This clonotype was recorded a few times. DNA of the CDR3: TGTGCCAGCAGCAGACCGAACACTGAAGCTTTCTTT. Translated: CASSRPNTEAFF. The chain links TRBV11-2 to TRBJ1-1; D gene unclear. The CDR3 contains 12 residues. In germline, CDR1 is SGHAT, CDR2 FQNNGV. Trimming shortened V by 5 bases and J by 1 base, and 5 bases separated the two germline ends.

The chain combines TRBV27 with TRBJ1-2; D might be TRBD1 (5 bases). CDR1 MNHEY and CDR2 SMNVEV come from the germline V gene (reference sequence). The CDR3 has 16 amino acids. Between the trimmed V and J ends, which lost 6 bases and 6 bases, there was a span of 23 bases. CDR3 protein: CASSFWGVGVRDGYTF. For the CDR3, the DNA is TGTGCCAGCAGCTTCTGGGGGGTGGGGGTCAGGGATGGCTACACCTTC.

This chain uses TRBV4-3 with TRBJ2-7; a weak D match, TRBD2 (5 bases). V dropped 0 bases and J dropped 0 bases, with 12 bases sitting between them. The V gene's germline CDR1 is LGHNA and CDR2 YSLEER. The length of the CDR3 is 16 residues. DNA for the CDR3: TGCGCCAGCAGCCAAGATCCCGGCGGAGGCTCCTACGAGCAGTACTTC. Its translation is CASSQDPGGGSYEQYF.

The genes are TRBV6-4 and TRBJ1-1, with D unresolved. The ends were cut back, 7 bases at V and 0 bases at J, with 9 bases in the middle. CDR3 length equals 13 residues. Germline V lookup: CDR1 MRHNA, CDR2 SNTAGT. CDR3 sequence (DNA): TGTGCCAGCACTAGGACCGTGAACACTGAAGCTTTCTTT. As protein: CASTRTVNTEAFF.

This clonotype was seen a handful of times. This sequence joins TRBV7-9 and TRBJ2-7; no clear D. V lost 0 bases and J lost 2, with 11 bases in between. Germline V CDR1 and CDR2: SEHNR, FQNEAQ (reference sequence). There are 15 residues in the CDR3. The CDR3 reads CASSLAPGETYEQYF. The CDR3 DNA reads as TGTGCCAGCAGCTTAGCCCCGGGCGAGACCTACGAGCAGTACTTC.

This rearrangement joins TRBV7-9 to TRBJ2-7; D is possibly TRBD1 or TRBD2 (5 bases each). This CDR3 is 15 amino acids long. Trimming cost V 4 bases and J 3 bases, with 16 bases left between them. CDR1 is SEHNR and CDR2 is FQNEAQ in the germline V gene (reference sequence). The CDR3 nucleotides read TGTGCCAGCAGCTCCGTTCAGGGAGAGAACTACGAGCAGTACTTC. This translates into CASSSVQGENYEQYF.

The V and J genes are TRBV3-1 and TRBJ2-5, with TRBD1 matching over 8 bases. Germline CDR1 LGHDT, CDR2 YNNKEL (reference sequence). The CDR3 is 18 amino acids. With 1 base clipped from V and 4 bases from J, the junction kept 14 bases outside the gene matches. In DNA form, the CDR3 reads TGTGCCAGCAGCCAAGTTGGACAGGGAGGCATAGAAGGAGAGACCCAGTACTTC. This gives the protein CASSQVGQGGIEGETQYF.

The rearrangement uses TRBV20-1 and TRBJ1-4; 7 positions agree with TRBD1. The CDR3 contains 13 residues. CDR1 is DFQATT and CDR2 is SNEGSKA in the germline V gene (reference sequence). With V trimmed by 3 bases and J by 8 bases, 6 bases remained unmatched. The CDR3 sequence is CSARTGLWEKLFF. The DNA of the CDR3 is TGCAGTGCTAGGACAGGGTTATGGGAAAAACTGTTTTTT.

This chain joins TRBV29-1 and TRBJ2-7; D not certain. Germline assignment: CDR1 SQVTM and CDR2 ANQGSEA. CDR3 length: 11 amino acids. Deletions cut 4 bases from V and 2 bases from J, with 6 bases between. The CDR3 nucleotides are TGCAGCGTTGCCGATCCCTACGAGCAGTACTTC. Its translation: CSVADPYEQYF.

The chain joins TRBV28 to TRBJ2-5; no clear D gene. V was shortened by 5 bases and J by 5 bases, with 15 bases between the two germline ends. Germline V gene data show CDR1 as MDHEN and CDR2 as SYDVKM. The CDR3 consists of 14 residues. CDR3 in amino acids: CASSPSYPGETQYF. The CDR3, as DNA: TGTGCCAGCAGTCCTTCGTACCCTGGGGAGACCCAGTACTTC.

With regard to this clonotype: Here the CDR3 omits its conserved ending phenylalanine or tryptophan, so a read error is the likely source. V and J are TRBV7-6 and TRBJ1-1; weak D call: TRBD1 (6 bases). Germline V gene sequence: CDR1 SGHVS, CDR2 FNYEAQ. There are 14 residues in the CDR3. The V end was cut by 5 bases, the J end by 1 base, with 11 bases between. The CDR3 nucleotides read TGTGCCAGCAGCACCATAGGGGGGAACACTGAAGCTTTCCTT. Its translation is CASSTIGGNTEAFL.

The gene calls are TRBV11-2 and TRBJ2-3; a weak D match, TRBD1 (6 bases). Germline lookup yields CDR1 SGHAT and CDR2 FQNNGV. The CDR3 extends over 13 amino acids. Between the trimmed V and J ends, which lost 5 bases and 3 bases, there was a span of 9 bases. In DNA form, the CDR3 reads TGTGCCAGCAGCCTACAGGGTACAGATACGCAGTATTTT. Residues: CASSLQGTDTQYF.